This TCR beta chain was sequenced during a study of persistence of HIV-infected CD4 T cells. Study observations and caveats: Within sorted populations, more oligoclonal TCRs accompanied more oligoclonal proviruses. TCRbeta richness was lower in CMV- and Gag-responding cells than in anti-CD3/anti-CD28-responding cells.

This was the immunoSEQ version 4 assay in survey mode. Profiling relied on immunoSEQ multiplex PCR, and the TCRdb table lists in-frame clones only, not all of them. Of roughly 43,000 clones in the sample, 80% to 90% were seen once. Per the germline V gene, CDR1 is MGHDK and CDR2 is SYGVNS. The CDR3 is 15 amino acids. V gave up 4 bases and J gave up 5 bases; unmatched junction bases: 7. Nonspecific anti-CD3/anti-CD28 bead stimulation represents the broad CD4+ T cell repertoire. Responding CD4+ T cells were sorted by upregulation of both CD40 ligand and CD69. Before stimulation, PBMCs underwent CD8+ T cell depletion. For this clone: As yet, its antigen is unknown.

The sample in question was CD4+ T cells sorted from PBMCs after approximately 19-hour stimulation, obtained from a patient who received antiretroviral therapy. The chain links TRBV25-1 to TRBJ2-3; 9 bases are a match to TRBD1. The sequence derives from an adult man with HIV who was CMV-seropositive. For the CDR3, the DNA is TGTGCCAGCAGTGTTGGGGACAGGGCTGGAGATACGCAGTATTTT. This codes for CASSVGDRAGDTQYF.